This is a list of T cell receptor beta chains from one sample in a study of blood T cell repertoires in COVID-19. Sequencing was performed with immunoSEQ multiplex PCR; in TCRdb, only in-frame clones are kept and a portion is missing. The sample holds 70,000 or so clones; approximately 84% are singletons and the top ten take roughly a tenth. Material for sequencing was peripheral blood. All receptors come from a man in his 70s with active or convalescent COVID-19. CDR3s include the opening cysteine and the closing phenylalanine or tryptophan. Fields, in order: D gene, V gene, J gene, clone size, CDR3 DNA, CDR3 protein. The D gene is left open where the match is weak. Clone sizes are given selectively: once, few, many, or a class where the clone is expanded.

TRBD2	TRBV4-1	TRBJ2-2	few	TGCGCCAGCAGCCTTGGGGGGGTGGCCGGGGAGCTGTTTTTT	CASSLGGVAGELFF
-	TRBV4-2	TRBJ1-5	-	TGTGCCAGCAGCCAAGATAATTCCCGCGGTCAGCCCCAGCATTTT	CASSQDNSRGQPQHF
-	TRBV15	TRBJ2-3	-	TGTGCCACCAGCACAAGCGTCGGGTTTACTAGCACAGATACGCAGTATTTT	CATSTSVGFTSTDTQYF
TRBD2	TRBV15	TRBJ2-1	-	TGTGCCACCAGCAGAGACGGGACTAACAATGAGCAGTTCTTC	CATSRDGTNNEQFF
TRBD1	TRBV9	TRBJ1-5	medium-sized	TGTGCCAGCAGCGCCGGGGGACAGGTCAATCAGCCCCAGCATTTT	CASSAGGQVNQPQHF
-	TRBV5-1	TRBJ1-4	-	TGCGCCAGCGCACTCGGGACATATAATGAAAAACTGTTTTTT	CASALGTYNEKLFF
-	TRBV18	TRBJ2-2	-	TGTGCCAGCTCATCTCCCGGGGCCGGGGAGCTGTTTTTT	CASSSPGAGELFF
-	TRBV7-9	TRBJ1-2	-	TGTGCCAGCAGCTTTGGCAGGGAAAACTATGGCTACACCTTC	CASSFGRENYGYTF
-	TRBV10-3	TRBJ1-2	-	TGTGCCATCAGTGAGTCGACTCAAGCACCGAACTATGGCTACACCTTC	CAISESTQAPNYGYTF
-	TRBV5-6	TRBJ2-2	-	TGTGCCAGCAGCTTTCAGGGTACCGGGGAGCTGTTTTTT	CASSFQGTGELFF
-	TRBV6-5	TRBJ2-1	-	TGTGCCAGCAGTTACGATAGCGGTCGCTCCTACAATGAGCAGTTCTTC	CASSYDSGRSYNEQFF
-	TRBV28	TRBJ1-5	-	TGTGCCAGCAGGTCACCCACAGGGCGCAATCAGCCCCAGCATTTT	CASRSPTGRNQPQHF
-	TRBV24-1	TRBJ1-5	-	TGTGCCACCAGTGAACCAACAGGGACTCAGCCCCAGCATTTT	CATSEPTGTQPQHF
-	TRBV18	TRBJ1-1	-	TGTGCCAGCTTCCCACTAACAGGAAACACTGAAGCTTTCTTT	CASFPLTGNTEAFF
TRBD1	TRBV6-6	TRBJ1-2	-	TGTGCCAGCAGTTACTTACAGGGGAGGTCTTATGGCTACACCTTC	CASSYLQGRSYGYTF
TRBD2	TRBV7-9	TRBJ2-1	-	TGTGCCAGCAGCTACCACGGACTAGCGGGAGGGAGGGGGCAGTTCTTC	CASSYHGLAGGRGQFF
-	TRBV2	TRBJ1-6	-	TGTGCCAGCAGTGAAGAGGGGCGGTTGAGTAATTCACCCCTCCACTTT	CASSEEGRLSNSPLHF
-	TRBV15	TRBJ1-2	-	TGTGCCACCAGCAGAGATCAAGCGTTTGGGGGCTACACCTTC	CATSRDQAFGGYTF
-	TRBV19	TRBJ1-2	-	TGTGCCAGTAGTAGCGATACAGGAAACTATGGCTACACCTTC	CASSSDTGNYGYTF
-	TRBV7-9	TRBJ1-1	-	TGTGCCAGCAGCCCTAAGGGGGGGGGCGATGAAGCTTTCTTT	CASSPKGGGDEAFF
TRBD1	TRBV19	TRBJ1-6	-	TGTGCCAGTAGTTTGGGACAGGGAAATTCACCCCTCCACTTT	CASSLGQGNSPLHF
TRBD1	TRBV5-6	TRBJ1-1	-	TGTGCCAGCAGCTTTTTCGACAGGGTCTCTGAAGCTTTCTTT	CASSFFDRVSEAFF
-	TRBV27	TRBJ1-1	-	TGTGCCAGCAGTGTTACAGAGGGAGGGAGAAACACTGAAGCTTTCTTT	CASSVTEGGRNTEAFF
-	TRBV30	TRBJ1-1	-	TGTGCCTGGAGTGTTCAAGGGGACACTGAAGCTTTCTTT	CAWSVQGDTEAFF
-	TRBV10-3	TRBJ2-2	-	TGTGCCATCAGTGAGTCGATCCAGGGAACCGGGGAGCTGTTTTTT	CAISESIQGTGELFF
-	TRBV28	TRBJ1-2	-	TGTGCCAGCAGCAACGGACAGCCTTATGGCTACACCTTC	CASSNGQPYGYTF
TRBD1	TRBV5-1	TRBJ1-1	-	TGCGCCAGCAGCTTATCCGGGACAGGGGGCGCGAACACTGAAGCTTTCTTT	CASSLSGTGGANTEAFF
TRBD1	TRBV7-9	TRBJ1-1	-	TGTGCCAGCAGCGATCAGGGGGGATTTAATATGAACACTGAAGCTTTCTTT	CASSDQGGFNMNTEAFF
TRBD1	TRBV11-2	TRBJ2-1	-	TGTGCCAGCAGCTTATGGTCAGGGGGCGGGTCCTACAATGAGCAGTTCTTC	CASSLWSGGGSYNEQFF
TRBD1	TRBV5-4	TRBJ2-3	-	TGTGCCAGCAGCTGGGACAGGGGTACGGGAGATACGCAGTATTTT	CASSWDRGTGDTQYF
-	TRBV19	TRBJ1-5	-	TGTGCCACCGCCCTGAGAGCGAATCAGCCCCAGCATTTT	CATALRANQPQHF
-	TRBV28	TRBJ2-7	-	TGTGCCAGCATGAGAAACAGCTACGAGCAGTACTTC	CASMRNSYEQYF
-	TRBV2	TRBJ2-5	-	TGTGCCAGCAGTTCCACACAAGAGACCCAGTACTTC	CASSSTQETQYF
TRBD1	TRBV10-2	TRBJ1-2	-	TGCGCCAGCAGTGAGTTAGCGCGCGGGACAGGGGGCTATGGCTACACCTTC	CASSELARGTGGYGYTF
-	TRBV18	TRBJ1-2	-	TGTGCCAGCTCACCTAGCGTCGGCTATGGCTACACCTTC	CASSPSVGYGYTF
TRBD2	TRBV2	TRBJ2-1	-	TGTGCCAGCGCTCGTCGGGGGGACTTATACAATGAGCAGTTCTTC	CASARRGDLYNEQFF
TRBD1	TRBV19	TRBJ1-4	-	TGTGCCAGTAGGTTACAGGGGGCGGTTAATGAAAAACTGTTTTTT	CASRLQGAVNEKLFF
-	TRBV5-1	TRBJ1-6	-	TGCGCCAGCAGCCCCCAACAGGGCGCGAATTCACCCCTCCACTTT	CASSPQQGANSPLHF
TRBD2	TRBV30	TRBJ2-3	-	TGTGCCTGGACAGGACTAGCGGGAGTCGTAGGTACGCAGTATTTT	CAWTGLAGVVGTQYF
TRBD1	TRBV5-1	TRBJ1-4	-	TGCGCCAGCAGCTCCGGGACAGGTCGAGAAAAACTGTTTTTT	CASSSGTGREKLFF
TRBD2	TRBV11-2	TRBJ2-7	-	TGTGCCAGCATCAGAGCGGGGGACTACGAGCAGTACTTC	CASIRAGDYEQYF
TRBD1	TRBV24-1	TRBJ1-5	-	TGTGCCACCAGTGATCCGAACAGGGGTGGCAATCAGCCCCAGCATTTT	CATSDPNRGGNQPQHF
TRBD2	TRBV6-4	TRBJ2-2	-	TGTGCCAGCAGTGAAATTGCTAGCGGGAGGGCTAACAACACCGGGGAGCTGTTTTTT	CASSEIASGRANNTGELFF
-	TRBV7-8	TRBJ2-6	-	TGTGCCAGCAGCTCCGTGACGAGGCCCGTAGGCAACGTCCTGACTTTC	CASSSVTRPVGNVLTF
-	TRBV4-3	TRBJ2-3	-	TGCGCCAGCAGCCAAGCAGGGGTTAGTACAGATACGCAGTATTTT	CASSQAGVSTDTQYF
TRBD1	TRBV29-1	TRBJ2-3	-	TGCAGCGTTAGGGGACAGGGCACAGATACGCAGTATTTT	CSVRGQGTDTQYF
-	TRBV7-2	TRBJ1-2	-	TGTGCCAGCAGCTTAACAGGGCCGTATGGCTACACCTTC	CASSLTGPYGYTF
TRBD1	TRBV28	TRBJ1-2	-	TGTGCCACCAGTGGGACAGTCTATGGCTACACCTTC	CATSGTVYGYTF
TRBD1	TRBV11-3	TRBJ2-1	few	TGTGCCAGCAGCTCGAGGGACAGCAGCTCCTACAATGAGCAGTTCTTC	CASSSRDSSSYNEQFF
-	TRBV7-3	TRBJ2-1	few	TGTGCCAGCAGCCGAGCCCTGGGGGCGGACAATGAGCAGTTCTTC	CASSRALGADNEQFF
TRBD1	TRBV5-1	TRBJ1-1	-	TGCGCCAGCAGCTTGCAAGGGACAGGGACTTTGGGCACTGAAGCTTTCTTT	CASSLQGTGTLGTEAFF
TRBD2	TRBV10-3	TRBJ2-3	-	TGTGCCATCAGTGATAAGGGAGCGGGGCTCACAGATACGCAGTATTTT	CAISDKGAGLTDTQYF
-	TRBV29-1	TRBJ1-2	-	TGCAGCGTTTCTGACCTCTCCGCGGCTGGCTACACCTTC	CSVSDLSAAGYTF
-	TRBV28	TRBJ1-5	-	TGTGCCAGCAGCCAGCCGCGGGGGGCTGGGCAGCCCCAGCATTTT	CASSQPRGAGQPQHF